The present T cell receptor beta chain was sequenced within a study of OX40 agonist ivuxolimab in advanced cancers. The method was immunoSEQ multiplex PCR; TCRdb's version includes in-frame clones alone and lacks a portion of them. This sample has around 40,000 clones, with approximately 90% found just once. This receptor was obtained from an adult with an advanced solid tumor such as melanoma, head and neck, liver or kidney cancer. Material: CD4+ or CD8+ T cells sorted from blood, obtained in a trial of the OX40 agonist ivuxolimab.

The CDR3 DNA reads as TGCAGCGTCGGGGCCTTCGGCACAGATACGCAGTATTTT. It is translated as CSVGAFGTDTQYF. The V gene is TRBV29-1, the J gene TRBJ2-3, with D perhaps matching TRBD1 or TRBD2 (5 bases each). V lost 6 bases and J lost 1, with 11 bases in between. The CDR3 is 13 amino acids. The V gene's germline CDR1 is SQVTM and CDR2 ANQGSEA.